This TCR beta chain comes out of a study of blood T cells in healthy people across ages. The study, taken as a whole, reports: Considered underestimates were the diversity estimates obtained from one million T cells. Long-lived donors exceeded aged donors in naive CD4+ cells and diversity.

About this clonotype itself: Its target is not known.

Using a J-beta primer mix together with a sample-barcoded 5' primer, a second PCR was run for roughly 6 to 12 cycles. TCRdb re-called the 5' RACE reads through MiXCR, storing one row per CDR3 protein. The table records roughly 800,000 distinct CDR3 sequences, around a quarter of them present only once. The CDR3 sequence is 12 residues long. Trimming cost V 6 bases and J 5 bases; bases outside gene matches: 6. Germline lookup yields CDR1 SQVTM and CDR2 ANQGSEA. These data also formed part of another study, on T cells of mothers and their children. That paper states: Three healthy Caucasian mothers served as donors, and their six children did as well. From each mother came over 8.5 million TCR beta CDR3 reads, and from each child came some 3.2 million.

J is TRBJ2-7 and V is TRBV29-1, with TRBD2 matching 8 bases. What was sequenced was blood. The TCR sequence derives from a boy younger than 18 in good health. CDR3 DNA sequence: TGCAGCGTCGCAGGGACTAGGGACGAGCAGTACTTC. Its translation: CSVAGTRDEQYF.